Shown below are 14 T cell receptor beta chains from a single sample sequenced in a study of T cell responses to AZD1222 COVID-19 vaccine. Only in-frame clones appear in the TCRdb table, and some are missing; sequencing was by immunoSEQ multiplex PCR. The table includes some 30,000 clones, approximately 91% detected once. The specimen was peripheral blood, collected on day 0 of AZD1222 vaccination. The receptor set was obtained from an adult in good health.

The J gene is TRBJ1-6, the V gene TRBV6-2 or TRBV6-3; D uncertain. Trimming took off 0 bases at V and 6 bases at J, with 12 bases between the two ends. The CDR3 sequence is 16 residues long. From germline, CDR1 is MNHEY and CDR2 SVGEGT. CDR3 coding DNA: TGTGCCAGCAGTTACTCGTCAGGTCGAGTTAATTCACCCCTCCACTTT. This sequence encodes CASSYSSGRVNSPLHF.

The CDR3 coding sequence is TGTGCCAGCAGCCTCGGGACAGGGGCTGGAAACACCATATATTTT. Its translation: CASSLGTGAGNTIYF. The chain couples TRBV14 to TRBJ1-3; TRBD1 aligns across 10 bases. Germline V gene data show CDR1 as SGHDN and CDR2 as FVKESK. CDR3 length: 15 amino acids. Trimming at V came to 4 bases and at J to 2 bases, leaving 2 bases not matched to a gene.

V usage is TRBV9 and J usage is TRBJ2-3, with D tentatively TRBD2 (6 bases). Germline CDR1 SGDLS, CDR2 YYNGEE. Trimming removed 0 bases at V and 10 bases at J, with 15 bases between. The CDR3 covers 14 residues. CDR3 sequence (DNA): TGTGCCAGCAGCGTAGACACTAGCTATCTACCGCAGTATTTT. It is translated as CASSVDTSYLPQYF.

This clone is medium-sized. The V gene is TRBV7-2, the J gene TRBJ1-6, with D maybe TRBD1 (5 bases). Germline CDR1 SGHTA, CDR2 FQGNSA. Trimming took 2 bases from V and 6 from J, leaving 11 bases between them. This CDR3 has 15 residues. CDR3 residues: CASSLSGGGNSPLHF. CDR3 in DNA: TGTGCCAGCAGCTTAAGCGGGGGTGGTAATTCACCCCTCCACTTT.

V usage is TRBV6-4 and J usage is TRBJ2-2; 9 bases map to TRBD2. CDR3 size: 17 residues. J lost 0 bases, V lost 5 bases, and 7 bases had no gene match. From germline, CDR1 is MRHNA and CDR2 SNTAGT. CDR3 residues: CASSPLAGSTNTGELFF. CDR3 nucleotide sequence: TGTGCCAGCAGTCCGCTAGCGGGGTCTACGAACACCGGGGAGCTGTTTTTT.

This chain links TRBV7-8 with TRBJ1-2; TRBD1 aligns across 7 bases. Germline loops: CDR1 SGHVS, CDR2 FQNEAQ. Germline trimming cut 5 bases from V and 7 bases from J; bases unmatched to any gene: 13. CDR3 length equals 15 residues. CDR3 sequence reads: CASSQGGARSGGYTF. Written as DNA, the CDR3 is TGTGCCAGCAGCCAGGGGGGGGCGCGATCGGGTGGCTACACCTTC.

This chain connects TRBV9 to TRBJ2-3; D not certain. The CDR3 is 12 amino acids. CDR1 is SGDLS and CDR2 is YYNGEE in the germline V gene. Deletions cut 0 bases from V and 7 bases from J, with 6 bases between. The CDR3 coding sequence is TGTGCCAGCAGCGTAGACCTTAATACGCAGTATTTT. This translates into CASSVDLNTQYF.

This clone was counted between two and nine times. This chain uses TRBV7-9 with TRBJ2-7, with 8 bases that match TRBD1. J lost 5 bases, V lost 2 bases, and 2 bases had no gene match. Germline-derived CDR1 and CDR2 are SEHNR and FQNEAQ (reference sequence). The CDR3 spans 13 residues. The CDR3, as DNA: TGTGCCAGCAGCTTATCAGGGGGCGACGAGCAGTACTTC. Protein: CASSLSGGDEQYF. Variable domain in full (rest from reference TRBV7-9 and TRBJ2-7): DTGVSQNPRHKITKRGQNVTFRCDPISEHNRLYWYRQTLGQGPEFLTYFQNEAQLEKSRLLSDRFSAERPKGSFSTLEIQRTEQGDSAMYLCASSLSGGDEQYFGPGTRLTVT.

The chain is built from TRBV18 and TRBJ2-7, with D hard to call. The CDR3 length is 15 residues. The germline V and J ends were trimmed by 0 bases and 4 bases, with 13 bases remaining between them. Germline assignment: CDR1 KGHSH and CDR2 LQKENI. CDR3: CASSPPGPNWYEQYF. DNA of the CDR3: TGTGCCAGCTCACCACCCGGACCGAACTGGTACGAGCAGTACTTC.

This clone was recorded only once. V usage is TRBV30 and J usage is TRBJ1-5, with D possibly being TRBD1 (5 bases). Germline assignment: CDR1 GTSNPN and CDR2 SVGIG (reference sequence). The CDR3 covers 15 residues. Trimming shortened V by 0 bases and J by 7 bases, and 16 bases separated the two germline ends. CDR3 nucleotide sequence: TGTGCCTGGAGTGTACAAGGGGCTTCGGGACAGCCCCAGCATTTT. Translated, it gives CAWSVQGASGQPQHF.

A single count supports this clone. The chain uses TRBV5-4 and TRBJ2-1, with D unresolved. In germline, CDR1 is SGHNT, CDR2 YYREEE (reference sequence). Between the trimmed V and J ends, which lost 3 bases and 3 bases, there was a span of 10 bases. The CDR3 has 14 amino acids. The CDR3 region is CASSSQSSYNEQFF. CDR3 in DNA: TGTGCCAGCAGCTCCCAAAGCAGCTACAATGAGCAGTTCTTC.

The chain couples TRBV5-4 to TRBJ1-1, with D uncertain. Trimming stripped 4 bases from V and 4 bases from J, with 14 bases between. The CDR3 is 14 residues long. Germline V lookup: CDR1 SGHNT, CDR2 YYREEE (reference sequence). As DNA, the CDR3 is TGTGCCAGCAGCCTGGGTTCCTCGGGCACTGAAGCTTTCTTT. Its protein is CASSLGSSGTEAFF.

This clone has more than one count but fewer than ten. CDR3 in DNA: TGTGCCAGCAGTTCCAGAATCTCTGGAAACACCATATATTTT. This sequence encodes CASSSRISGNTIYF. The chain uses TRBV6-2 or TRBV6-3 and TRBJ1-3; D not resolved. The CDR3 has 14 residues. Trimming removed 4 bases at V and 0 bases at J, with 7 bases between. Germline CDR1 and CDR2: MNHEY and SVGEGT.

J is TRBJ1-4 and V is TRBV9; maybe TRBD1 (5 bases). The CDR3 covers 13 residues. Trimming cost V 2 bases and J 8 bases, with 10 bases left between them. From germline, CDR1 is SGDLS and CDR2 YYNGEE. The CDR3 loop reads CASSVGGFEKLFF. The CDR3 DNA sequence: TGTGCCAGCAGCGTTGGGGGATTCGAAAAACTGTTTTTT.